The 10 T cell receptor beta chains presented below share a single source sample, sequenced in a study of blood T cells in healthy people across ages. Alongside a J-beta primer mix, a sample-barcoded 5' primer served in a second PCR lasting 7 to 11 cycles. Via MiXCR, TCRdb re-called the 5' RACE reads, giving one row per CDR3 protein. The sample lists approximately 850,000 distinct CDR3 sequences, more than 40% occurring once. Sequenced input: blood. The receptors originated from a man aged 55 to 70 in good health.

The J gene is TRBJ2-7, the V gene TRBV5-1; no reliable D call. Trimming took off 4 bases at V and 2 bases at J, with 13 bases between the two ends. The length of the CDR3 is 14 residues. CDR1 and CDR2 (germline): SGHRS, YFSETQ. The CDR3 DNA is TGCGCCAGCAGCCTGGAGAACAGAGCCTACGAGCAGTACTTC. It is translated as CASSLENRAYEQYF. Full variable domain (missing parts from reference TRBV5-1 and TRBJ2-7): KAGVTQTPRYLIKTRGQQVTLSCSPISGHRSVSWYQQTPGQGLQFLFEYFSETQRNKGNFPGRFSGRQFSNSRSEMNVSTLELGDSALYLCASSLENRAYEQYFGPGTRLTVT.

J is TRBJ2-2 and V is TRBV29-1; D ambiguous. The CDR3 is made up of 12 amino acids. Looked up from germline, CDR1 is SQVTM and CDR2 is ANQGSEA. Trimming removed 5 bases at V and 3 bases at J, with 7 bases between. CDR3 protein: CSVFRDTGELFF. CDR3 in DNA: TGCAGCGTTTTTCGGGACACCGGGGAGCTGTTTTTT.

The chain has TRBV7-6 and TRBJ2-6, with no clear D. The germline gives CDR1 SGHVS, CDR2 FNYEAQ. V was trimmed by 5 bases and J by 2 bases, leaving 7 bases between them. This CDR3 comprises 14 residues. CDR3 DNA sequence: TGTGCCAGCAGCCTCGTCGCTGGGGCCAACGTCCTGACTTTC. Protein sequence: CASSLVAGANVLTF. Full variable domain (outside the CDR3, taken from reference TRBV7-6 and TRBJ2-6): GAGVSQSPRYKVTKRGQDVALRCDPISGHVSLYWYRQALGQGPEFLTYFNYEAQQDKSGLPNDRFSAERPEGSISTLTIQRTEQRDSAMYRCASSLVAGANVLTFGAGSRLTVL.

This clonotype was seen repeatedly, ten times or more. The V call is TRBV7-9, the J call TRBJ1-2, with 10 bases that match TRBD1. Germline CDR1 SEHNR, CDR2 FQNEAQ (reference sequence). The CDR3 totals 15 residues. Unmatched junction bases numbered 9, after V lost 5 bases and J lost 6 bases. The CDR3 coding sequence is TGTGCCAGCAGCCTGACAGGGGGCGGCCCTGATGGCTACACCTTC. Residues: CASSLTGGGPDGYTF.

The chain is built from TRBV3-1 and TRBJ2-3; D assignment may be TRBD1 or TRBD2 (6 bases each). CDR3 size: 14 residues. Deletions cut 7 bases from V and 7 bases from J, with 18 bases between. Per germline, CDR1 LGHDT and CDR2 YNNKEL (reference sequence). Written as DNA, the CDR3 is TGTGCCAGCAATAGTGGAGGGGGGACGAATACGCAGTATTTT. Translating it yields CASNSGGGTNTQYF.

The CDR3 loop is CASSWGPSGSTDTQYF. Here the CDR3 DNA reads TGTGCCAGCAGCTGGGGTCCTAGCGGGAGCACAGATACGCAGTATTTT. The chain couples TRBV7-9 to TRBJ2-3, with 8 nucleotides matching TRBD2. The CDR3 has 16 amino acids. After removal of 4 bases from V and 0 bases from J, the junction contained 6 bases not matched to a gene. Germline-derived CDR1 and CDR2 are SEHNR and FQNEAQ (reference sequence).

This rearrangement joins TRBV3-1 to TRBJ1-5, with no clear D. Trimming left V 4 bases short and J 5 bases short, with 12 bases between. The germline V gene has CDR1 LGHDT and CDR2 YNNKEL (reference sequence). The CDR3 is made up of 14 amino acids. The CDR3 DNA reads as TGTGCCAGCAGCCCGGGTACAGTTCATCAGCCCCAGCATTTT. Amino acids: CASSPGTVHQPQHF.

This clonotype was found a few times. The rearrangement joins TRBV10-1 to TRBJ2-7, with 7 bases aligning to TRBD2. J lost 6 bases, V lost 5 bases, and 7 bases had no gene match. The CDR3 contains 13 residues. The germline CDR1 and CDR2 sequences are WNHNN and SYGVQD (reference sequence). The CDR3 loop reads CASSFQRGSEQYF. The CDR3 nucleotides read TGCGCCAGCAGTTTCCAGCGGGGTAGCGAGCAGTACTTC.

The chain uses TRBV2 and TRBJ2-1, with 11 bases lining up with TRBD2. Unmatched junction bases numbered 5, after V lost 3 bases and J lost 7 bases. From germline, CDR1 is SNHLY and CDR2 FYNNEI. The CDR3 length is 15 residues. CDR3 sequence (DNA): TGTGCCAGCAGTGACCTAGCGGGGGGCAAGAATGAGCAGTTCTTC. Its translation: CASSDLAGGKNEQFF.

This clonotype was seen repeatedly, ten times or more. This sequence joins TRBV5-1 and TRBJ2-7; the D gene could be TRBD1 or TRBD2 (6 bases each). Trimming cost V 4 bases and J 5 bases, with 22 bases left between them. The CDR3 has 16 amino acids. Germline values: CDR1 SGHRS, CDR2 YFSETQ. This chain's CDR3 is CASSPRVGGALDEQYF. CDR3 nucleotide sequence: TGCGCCAGCAGCCCACGCGTGGGGGGCGCGCTGGACGAGCAGTACTTC.